A single sample gave rise to the 8 T cell receptor beta chains below, sequenced in a study of a mutant IDH1 vaccine in newly diagnosed glioma. Regarding time point: week 35, safety follow-up. A single vaccine dose contained 300 ug of mutant IDH1 20-mer peptide, and topical imiquimod was used with it. The antigens these receptors bind are not known. Libraries were prepared by immunoSEQ multiplex PCR; TCRdb keeps only in-frame clonotypes and omits some of them. The table records some 60,000 clones, more than 80% of them present only once. Specimen: PBMCs, collected from a glioma patient whose treatment included an IDH1 peptide vaccine. These receptors were taken from a man aged 40-49 years with glioma.

In this sample, this clone turned up a few times. The V and J genes are TRBV5-1 and TRBJ2-3; D is possibly TRBD2 (6 bases). Per the germline V gene, CDR1 is SGHRS and CDR2 is YFSETQ. Trimming cost V 5 bases and J 2 bases, with 18 bases left between them. The CDR3 runs to 16 residues. DNA of the CDR3: TGCGCCAGCAGACCGTTCCGGGGGACCCTCACAGATACGCAGTATTTT. Protein sequence: CASRPFRGTLTDTQYF.

The V and J genes are TRBV2 and TRBJ2-5; 7 bases line up with TRBD2. CDR3 size: 16 residues. Per the germline V gene, CDR1 is SNHLY and CDR2 is FYNNEI. Trimming at V came to 6 bases and at J to 4 bases, leaving 14 bases not matched to a gene. The chain's CDR3 is CASREPGLPQGETQYF. The CDR3 bases are TGTGCCAGCAGGGAGCCGGGACTACCCCAAGGAGAGACCCAGTACTTC.

In this sample, this clone turned up once. The CDR3 here is CASSPTSGGADTQYF. As DNA, the CDR3 is TGTGCCAGCAGCCCGACTAGCGGGGGTGCAGATACGCAGTATTTT. The chain employs TRBV6-4 and TRBJ2-3; 12 nucleotides agree with TRBD2. Germline CDR1 is MRHNA and CDR2 is SNTAGT. V lost 6 bases and J lost 4; bases outside the gene matches: 5. CDR3 size: 15 residues.

The CDR3 spells CASSLASGRTGANVLTF. The CDR3 nucleotides are TGTGCCAGCAGCTTAGCGTCAGGGAGAACAGGGGCCAACGTCCTGACTTTC. This sequence joins TRBV7-3 and TRBJ2-6, with D perhaps matching TRBD1 or TRBD2 (5 bases each). Germline assignment: CDR1 SGHTA and CDR2 FQGTGA. V lost 2 bases, J lost 4 bases, and 15 bases lay in between. This CDR3 contains 17 residues.

The chain is built from TRBV7-9 and TRBJ2-7, with D uncertain. CDR3 size: 11 residues. CDR1 SEHNR and CDR2 FQNEAQ come from the germline V gene (reference sequence). V lost 6 bases and J 6 bases, leaving 9 bases between the germline ends. The DNA for the CDR3 is TGTGCCAGCAGTCCGGGCCTCGAGCAGTACTTC. Translating it yields CASSPGLEQYF.

The rearrangement uses TRBV28 and TRBJ2-3; maybe TRBD2 (6 bases). There are 14 residues in the CDR3. Looked up from germline, CDR1 is MDHEN and CDR2 is SYDVKM. V dropped 7 bases and J dropped 3 bases, with 14 bases sitting between them. CDR3 in amino acids: CASTGLKGTDTQYF. CDR3 nucleotide sequence: TGTGCCAGCACGGGACTTAAGGGGACAGATACGCAGTATTTT. Drawing the rest from reference TRBV28 and TRBJ2-3, the complete variable domain is DVKVTQSSRYLVKRTGEKVFLECVQDMDHENMFWYRQDPGLGLRLIYFSYDVKMKEKGDIPEGYSVSREKKERFSLILESASTNQTSMYLCASTGLKGTDTQYFGPGTRLTVL.

V gene TRBV6-6 combines with J gene TRBJ1-2; D is perhaps TRBD1 (5 bases). V was pared by 0 bases and J by 8 bases, with 10 bases between. This CDR3 is 13 amino acids long. In germline, CDR1 is MNHNY, CDR2 SVGAGI (reference sequence). CDR3 nucleotide sequence: TGTGCCAGCAGTTACTCACCAGGGCGAGGCTACACCTTC. Its protein product is CASSYSPGRGYTF.

The DNA for the CDR3 is TGTGCCAGTAGTATAGTCGTGGTCAGGGGCCGATCCTACGAGCAGTACTTC. Encoded protein: CASSIVVVRGRSYEQYF. The chain links TRBV19 to TRBJ2-7, with D possibly matching TRBD1 (6 bases). The ends were cut back, 1 base at V and 1 base at J, with 17 bases in the middle. Germline V lookup: CDR1 LNHDA, CDR2 SQIVND (reference sequence). The CDR3 has 17 amino acids.